Presented here are 29 T cell receptor beta chains from one specimen sequenced in a study of blood T cell repertoires in COVID-19. The table came from immunoSEQ multiplex PCR; TCRdb's copy has only in-frame clones and leaves some out. Here the sample spans about 220,000 clones, about 90% being singletons. The sequenced material came from peripheral blood. The receptors stem from a woman under 40 who had recovered from COVID-19.

The rearrangement links TRBV19 to TRBJ2-5; 7 positions agree with TRBD2. The trim removed 6 bases at V and 7 bases at J, leaving 11 bases unmatched. This CDR3 has 14 amino acids. CDR1 is LNHDA, CDR2 SQIVND, per germline (reference sequence). The CDR3 protein is CASRAGDRLRTQYF. The CDR3 coding sequence is TGTGCCAGTAGGGCGGGGGACCGCTTGAGGACCCAGTACTTC.

The chain joins TRBV7-2 to TRBJ1-2; TRBD1 agrees at 10 bases. CDR3 length equals 15 residues. V lost 3 bases and J lost 7; bases outside the gene matches: 8. Germline CDR1 SGHTA, CDR2 FQGNSA. The CDR3 is CASSFVTGGSSGYTF. In DNA, the CDR3 is TGTGCCAGCAGCTTTGTGACAGGGGGCTCCAGTGGCTACACCTTC.

This chain connects TRBV7-9 to TRBJ2-7; D is uncertain. This CDR3 comprises 14 residues. Per the germline V gene, CDR1 is SEHNR and CDR2 is FQNEAQ (reference sequence). Trimming removed 1 base at V and 1 base at J, with 8 bases between. In DNA form, the CDR3 reads TGTGCCAGCAGCTTAGAAGGCAGGTCCTACGAGCAGTACTTC. It yields the protein CASSLEGRSYEQYF.

This chain connects TRBV7-9 to TRBJ2-1; 8 bases are shared with TRBD2. V lost 0 bases and J lost 9; bases outside the gene matches: 7. The CDR3 loop spans 15 amino acids. Germline CDR1 SEHNR, CDR2 FQNEAQ (reference sequence). This CDR3 is CASSLAGLGEGEQFF. The CDR3 DNA sequence: TGTGCCAGCAGCTTAGCGGGACTAGGGGAGGGTGAGCAGTTCTTC.

This clone was detected once. This sequence joins TRBV5-1 and TRBJ2-7; 9 nucleotides agree with TRBD1. V lost 4 bases to trimming and J lost 2 bases; unmatched junction nucleotides: 4. Germline assignment: CDR1 SGHRS and CDR2 YFSETQ. The CDR3 extends over 14 amino acids. Here the CDR3 reads CASSTGQGPYEQYF. DNA for the CDR3: TGCGCCAGCAGCACGGGACAGGGTCCCTACGAGCAGTACTTC. The whole variable domain, remainder taken from reference TRBV5-1 and TRBJ2-7, is KAGVTQTPRYLIKTRGQQVTLSCSPISGHRSVSWYQQTPGQGLQFLFEYFSETQRNKGNFPGRFSGRQFSNSRSEMNVSTLELGDSALYLCASSTGQGPYEQYFGPGTRLTVT.

About this clone itself: The sample has other DNA sequences that encode this CDR3 too. This chain joins TRBV7-9 and TRBJ2-7; D is unresolved. The V end was cut by 4 bases, the J end by 3 bases, with 4 bases between. The CDR3 spans 11 residues. Looked up from germline, CDR1 is SEHNR and CDR2 is FQNEAQ (reference sequence). The CDR3 DNA sequence: TGTGCCAGCAGCTCAAACTACGAGCAGTACTTC. As protein: CASSSNYEQYF.

Comments on this clone: Distinct nucleotide sequences in the sample also encode this CDR3. CDR3 protein: CASSVDSSYGYTF. Written as DNA, the CDR3 is TGTGCCAGCAGCGTTGACAGCTCCTATGGCTACACCTTC. The chain couples TRBV9 to TRBJ1-2, with a weak D call TRBD1 (5 bases). This CDR3 is built from 13 residues. The V gene lost 2 bases and the J gene lost 4 bases, with 9 bases spanning the gap. Germline V gene sequence: CDR1 SGDLS, CDR2 YYNGEE.

The chain uses TRBV6-2 or TRBV6-3 and TRBJ2-7; maybe TRBD1 (5 bases). Germline CDR1 and CDR2: MNHEY and SVGEGT. The CDR3 extends over 17 amino acids. V was shortened by 0 bases and J by 0 bases, with 15 bases between the two germline ends. CDR3: CASSYSISGASSYEQYF. The CDR3 nucleotides read TGTGCCAGCAGTTACTCGATATCTGGGGCCAGCTCCTACGAGCAGTACTTC.

The chain carries TRBV19 and TRBJ1-1, with D tentatively TRBD1 (6 bases). Germline CDR1 and CDR2: LNHDA and SQIVND (reference sequence). The CDR3 sequence is 15 residues long. V lost 5 bases and J lost 7, with 20 bases in between. The CDR3 sequence is CASSSDSSGEGEAFF. The DNA for the CDR3 is TGTGCCAGTAGTTCCGATTCATCAGGGGAAGGTGAAGCTTTCTTT.

Only one count was recorded for this clone. The chain combines TRBV13 with TRBJ2-7; 10 bases match TRBD2. Germline lookup yields CDR1 PRHDT and CDR2 FYEKMQ (reference sequence). The CDR3 totals 16 residues. The junction had 8 bases not matched to a gene; V was cut back by 4 bases and J by 2 bases. The CDR3: CASSYSTSGATYEQYF. CDR3 DNA: TGTGCCAGCAGCTACTCTACTAGCGGGGCTACCTACGAGCAGTACTTC.

V usage is TRBV7-9 and J usage is TRBJ1-2; 9 bases map to TRBD1. The germline V gene encodes CDR1 SEHNR and CDR2 FQNEAQ (reference sequence). Losses at the gene ends were 0 bases for V and 5 bases for J; bases not matched to a gene: 4. The CDR3 is 15 residues long. The CDR3 region is CASSLARDRAYGYTF. In DNA form, the CDR3 reads TGTGCCAGCAGCTTAGCCCGGGACAGGGCGTATGGCTACACCTTC.

The chain carries TRBV6-2 or TRBV6-3 and TRBJ2-2, with TRBD1 matching over 9 bases. Germline V gene data show CDR1 as MNHEY and CDR2 as SVGEGT. The CDR3 contains 17 residues. Trimming at V came to 0 bases and at J to 4 bases, leaving 6 bases not matched to a gene. Here the CDR3 DNA reads TGTGCCAGCAGTTACTCAGCGGGACAGGGCCCCACCGGGGAGCTGTTTTTT. Encoded protein: CASSYSAGQGPTGELFF.

The chain is built from TRBV13 and TRBJ2-4; 7 bases line up with TRBD1. V gave up 6 bases and J gave up 3 bases; unmatched junction bases: 5. Germline values: CDR1 PRHDT, CDR2 FYEKMQ (reference sequence). There are 14 residues in the CDR3. The DNA for the CDR3 is TGTGCCAGCAGACAAAGGGGGCGCAAAAACATTCAGTACTTC. It specifies CASRQRGRKNIQYF. The full variable domain, in which reference TRBV13 and TRBJ2-4 provide the parts outside the CDR3, is AAGVIQSPRHLIKEKRETATLKCYPIPRHDTVYWYQQGPGQDPQFLISFYEKMQSDKGSIPDRFSAQQFSDYHSELNMSSLELGDSALYFCASRQRGRKNIQYFGAGTRLSVL.

This clone has a single count. The chain combines TRBV6-5 with TRBJ1-2, with 7 bases aligning to TRBD1. The CDR3 totals 16 residues. Trimming removed 2 bases from V and 4 bases from J; junction bases left unmatched: 10. Germline CDR1 MNHEY, CDR2 SVGAGI. The CDR3 bases are TGTGCCAGCAGTTACGGGAATTACAGGGGTGGCTATGGCTACACCTTC. The encoded protein is CASSYGNYRGGYGYTF.

The chain carries TRBV24-1 and TRBJ1-2; possible D gene TRBD1, 5 bases. V lost 7 bases and J lost 2, with 13 bases in between. CDR1 is KGHDR and CDR2 is SFDVKD in the germline V gene. This CDR3 is built from 14 residues. The CDR3 DNA reads as TGTGCCACCAGCCGACAGAGGATAAACTATGGCTACACCTTC. Its protein is CATSRQRINYGYTF.

CDR3 in DNA: TGTGCCAGCAGCCTCGGGAGGGCTGAGCAGTTCTTC. The encoded protein is CASSLGRAEQFF. V gene TRBV11-3 combines with J gene TRBJ2-1, with 8 nucleotides matching TRBD2. Losses at the gene ends were 5 bases for V and 9 bases for J; bases not matched to a gene: 3. The CDR3 runs to 12 residues. Germline-derived CDR1 and CDR2 are SGHNT and YENEEA.

J is TRBJ2-5 and V is TRBV9, with TRBD2 matching 9 bases. There are 16 residues in the CDR3. Germline V gene lookup returns CDR1 SGDLS and CDR2 YYNGEE. The trim removed 3 bases at V and 2 bases at J, leaving 8 bases unmatched. The CDR3 loop is CASSARISGGQETQYF. The CDR3, as DNA: TGTGCCAGCAGCGCCCGCATTAGCGGGGGTCAAGAGACCCAGTACTTC.

The genes are TRBV2 and TRBJ2-2, with a weak D call TRBD2 (6 bases). The germline V gene encodes CDR1 SNHLY and CDR2 FYNNEI. This CDR3 is built from 15 residues. Trimming took 7 bases from V and 0 from J, leaving 12 bases between them. The chain's CDR3 is CASTNPGANTGELFF. The CDR3 bases are TGTGCCAGCACCAACCCGGGGGCGAACACCGGGGAGCTGTTTTTT.

V gene TRBV6-5 combines with J gene TRBJ2-7; the D gene is possibly TRBD2 (6 bases). This CDR3 has 14 residues. Germline V lookup: CDR1 MNHEY, CDR2 SVGAGI. Trimming shortened V by 7 bases and J by 3 bases, and 16 bases separated the two germline ends. CDR3 sequence reads: CASIRGAANYEQYF. Written as DNA, the CDR3 is TGTGCCAGCATCCGCGGGGCAGCGAACTACGAGCAGTACTTC.

V usage is TRBV7-6 and J usage is TRBJ2-5; 12 bases match TRBD2. Per germline, CDR1 SGHVS and CDR2 FNYEAQ. The J segment lost 5 bases and the V segment lost 5 bases, leaving 6 bases of the junction unmatched. The CDR3 consists of 15 residues. The CDR3 here is CASSRTSGAGETQYF. The CDR3 DNA sequence: TGTGCCAGCAGCAGGACTAGCGGGGCTGGGGAGACCCAGTACTTC.

This clone has more than one count but fewer than ten. V usage is TRBV10-3 and J usage is TRBJ1-1; a possible D gene is TRBD1 (5 bases). V lost 3 bases and J lost 5, with 10 bases in between. The CDR3 has 13 residues. Germline-derived CDR1 and CDR2 are ENHRY and SYGVKD. CDR3: CAISDPKGTEAFF. In DNA, the CDR3 is TGTGCCATCAGTGACCCCAAGGGGACTGAAGCTTTCTTT.

The chain is built from TRBV5-1 and TRBJ2-1; maybe TRBD1 (5 bases). The germline CDR1 and CDR2 sequences are SGHRS and YFSETQ. This CDR3 region has 15 residues. Trimming pared 3 bases from V and 2 bases from J, leaving 12 bases between. CDR3 sequence reads: CASSSDSHPYNEQFF. DNA for the CDR3: TGCGCCAGCAGCTCCGACAGTCACCCCTACAATGAGCAGTTCTTC.

The chain recombines TRBV12-5 with TRBJ2-3; D is uncertain. The CDR3 sequence is 11 residues long. Per germline, CDR1 LGHNT and CDR2 FRNRAP. Trimming took 6 bases from V and 2 from J, leaving 3 bases between them. CDR3 nucleotide sequence: TGTGCTAGTGGGTACACAGATACGCAGTATTTT. This gives the protein CASGYTDTQYF.

Only a few counts were recorded for this clone. The chain joins TRBV10-3 to TRBJ2-5, with D uncertain. The V and J ends lost 0 bases and 1 base respectively, with 6 bases between them. CDR1 is ENHRY, CDR2 SYGVKD, per germline. The CDR3 spans 14 residues. In nucleotides, the CDR3 is TGTGCCATCAGTGAGTCGAGTGGCCAAGAGACCCAGTACTTC. This gives the protein CAISESSGQETQYF.

The CDR3 nucleotides are TGTGCCAGCAGTGATTATACAGATACGCAGTATTTT. It specifies CASSDYTDTQYF. The chain uses TRBV6-1 and TRBJ2-3, with D uncertain. The CDR3 has 12 amino acids. V was cut by 3 bases and J by 3 bases, with 4 bases left in between. Germline V lookup: CDR1 MNHNS, CDR2 SASEGT.

This clone was observed once. The chain has TRBV29-1 and TRBJ1-1; TRBD1 might be the D (5 bases). CDR1 is SQVTM, CDR2 ANQGSEA, per germline. The CDR3 contains 11 residues. The CDR3 is CTTGANTEAFF. In nucleotides, the CDR3 is TGCACCACAGGAGCGAACACTGAAGCTTTCTTT. Using reference TRBV29-1 and TRBJ1-1 for the parts outside the CDR3, the full variable domain is SAVISQKPSRDICQRGTSLTIQCQVDSQVTMMFWYRQQPGQSLTLIATANQGSEATYESGFVIDKFPISRPNLTFSTLTVSNMSPEDSSIYLCTTGANTEAFFGQGTRLTVV.

The CDR3 DNA follows: TGTGCCACCAGCAGAGACCCGGGACTAGAAGATTTTGTGCCCTTGGGGGAGACCCAGTACTTC. Protein: CATSRDPGLEDFVPLGETQYF. The rearrangement uses TRBV15 and TRBJ2-5; TRBD2 agrees at 8 bases. CDR1 is LNHNV and CDR2 is YYDKDF in the germline V gene (reference sequence). The CDR3 is 21 residues long. The V segment lost 0 bases and the J segment 5 bases; nucleotides outside the gene matches: 23.

The V call is TRBV30, the J call TRBJ1-5; the D gene is possibly TRBD1 (6 bases). With 3 bases removed from V and 7 bases from J, the gap between germline ends came to 13 bases. The CDR3 spans 13 residues. Germline loops: CDR1 GTSNPN, CDR2 SVGIG (reference sequence). In DNA form, the CDR3 reads TGTGCCTGGAGGCTAGGGCAGGGGCAGCCCCAGCATTTT. It encodes CAWRLGQGQPQHF.

The gene calls are TRBV15 and TRBJ1-3, with D maybe TRBD1 (6 bases). Deletions cut 4 bases from V and 4 bases from J, with 11 bases between. The CDR3 has 14 residues. Germline CDR1 and CDR2: LNHNV and YYDKDF (reference sequence). The CDR3 sequence is CATSKRTVGNTIYF. The CDR3 nucleotides read TGTGCCACCAGCAAACGGACAGTCGGAAACACCATATATTTT. Full variable domain (missing parts from reference TRBV15 and TRBJ1-3): DAMVIQNPRYQVTQFGKPVTLSCSQTLNHNVMYWYQQKSSQAPKLLFHYYDKDFNNEADTPDNFQSRRPNTSFCFLDIRSPGLGDTAMYLCATSKRTVGNTIYFGEGSWLTVV.